What follows is one T cell receptor (beta chain) and its context. This clonotype has at least ten counts. The antigen it recognizes is unknown. No base quality values were provided; no much bigger clone lies one nucleotide off. This entry belongs to a study of CD8+CD57+ T cells in acquired aplastic anemia (dated by TCRdb to between 2017 and 2018). Regarding the complete study: Extracted DNA from sorted CD4+ and CD8+ cells averaged 3.2 ug, ranging from roughly 0.17 to 27.4 ug. CD8+CD57+ expansion was defined as a frequency above the mean frequency observed in healthy subjects. The study at large found these results: Approximately 27 CD8+ CDR3 sequences were found in both patients and controls but appeared to be highly expressed in patients and within the immunodominant clones of the patients. Patients and healthy controls showed no significant difference in CD8+ Simpson's diversity (P=0.060).

Patients chosen for sequencing had shown expansion of CD8+CD57+ cells by flow cytometry. Severe acquired aplastic anemia was diagnosed in all patients according to International Study of Aplastic Anemia and Agranulocytosis and Camitta criteria. No patient had received any therapy when blood was sampled. The study deep-sequenced TCR repertoires of sorted CD4+ and CD8+ blood T cells from severe aplastic anemia patients and healthy subjects. Patients were enrolled in the USA under clinicaltrials.gov protocols 00001620, 01623167, 00001397, 00071045, 00081523 and 00961064. Ficoll-Paque density gradient centrifugation was used to isolate peripheral blood mononuclear cells. CD4+ and CD8+ T cells were sorted by FACS or magnetic beads before DNA extraction. Genomic DNA was used as template for profiling of TCR beta VDJ combinations and CDR3 sequences. An Illumina HiSeq 2000 was used for TCR repertoire sequencing. From the authors' description of their analysis: TRBV/TRBJ rearrangement plots, CDR3 size and DJ length profiles, and Simpson's diversity index were used to evaluate the repertoires. The most abundant DNA sequence in the deep sequencing data was defined as the immunodominant clone. CDR3 amino acid sequences were checked for sharing between subjects and were compared against published repertoires and the VDJdb database. TCRdb cleaned the public reads at Q25 with fastp, built clones with MiXCR and kept in-frame beta chains. Here each entry gathers all rows of one CDR3 protein and keeps the most common genes and DNA. For this entry, the V and J calls and clone size follow TCRdb and not the study's own pipeline. Present in this sample are around 190,000 distinct CDR3 sequences, around 50% of which were seen just once. Roughly 13% of the sample is taken by the ten largest.

Sequenced sample: sorted CD4+, CD8+, or CD8+CD57+ T cells (not recorded which) from PBMCs. The clonotype was recovered from a human donor with aplastic anemia.

The encoded CDR3 is CASSPSPTTGRWGTWQPQHF. The DNA reads TGTGCCAGCAGCCCCAGCCCCACAACAGGGAGATGGGGCACATGGCAGCCCCAGCATTTT. In this chain, TRBV4-2 is recombined with TRBJ1-5, with TRBD1 perhaps the D gene, on 6 matching bases. As encoded in the germline V gene, CDR1 is LGHNA while CDR2 is YNFKEQ. The junction carries 32 bases between V and J, which are trimmed by 4 bases and 7 bases respectively. The CDR3 has 20 amino acids, counting the end cysteine and phenylalanine. Of all the DNA, just the CDR3 is kept, 60 bases in frame from base 1.